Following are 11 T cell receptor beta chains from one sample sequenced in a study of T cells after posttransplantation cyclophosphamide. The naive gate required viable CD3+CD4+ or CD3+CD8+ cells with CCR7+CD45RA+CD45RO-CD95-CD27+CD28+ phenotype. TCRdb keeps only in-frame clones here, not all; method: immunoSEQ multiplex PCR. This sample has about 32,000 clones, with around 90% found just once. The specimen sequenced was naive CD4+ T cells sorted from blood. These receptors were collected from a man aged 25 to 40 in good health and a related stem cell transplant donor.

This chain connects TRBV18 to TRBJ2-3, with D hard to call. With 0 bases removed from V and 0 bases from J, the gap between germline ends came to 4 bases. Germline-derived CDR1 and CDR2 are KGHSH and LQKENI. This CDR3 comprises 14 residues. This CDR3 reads CASSPPSSTDTQYF. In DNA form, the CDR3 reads TGTGCCAGCTCACCACCCTCGAGCACAGATACGCAGTATTTT.

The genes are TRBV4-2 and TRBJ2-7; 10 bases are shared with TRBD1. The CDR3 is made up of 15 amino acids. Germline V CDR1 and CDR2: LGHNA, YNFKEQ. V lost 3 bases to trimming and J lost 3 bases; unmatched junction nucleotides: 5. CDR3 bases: TGTGCCAGCAGCCAGACAGGGGGCAAGGACTACGAGCAGTACTTC. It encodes CASSQTGGKDYEQYF.

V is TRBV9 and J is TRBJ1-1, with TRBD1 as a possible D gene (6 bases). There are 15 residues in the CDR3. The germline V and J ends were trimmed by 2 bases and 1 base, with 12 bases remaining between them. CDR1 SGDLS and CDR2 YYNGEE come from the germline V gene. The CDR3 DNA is TGTGCCAGCAGCGTCACACAGGGTCCGAACACTGAAGCTTTCTTT. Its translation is CASSVTQGPNTEAFF.

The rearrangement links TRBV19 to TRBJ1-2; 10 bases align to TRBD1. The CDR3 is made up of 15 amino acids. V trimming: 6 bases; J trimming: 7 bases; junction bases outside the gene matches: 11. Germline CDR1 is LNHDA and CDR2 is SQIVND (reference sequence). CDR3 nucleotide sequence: TGTGCCAGTAGGAATACCGGGACAGGGGTGAGTGGCTACACCTTC. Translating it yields CASRNTGTGVSGYTF.

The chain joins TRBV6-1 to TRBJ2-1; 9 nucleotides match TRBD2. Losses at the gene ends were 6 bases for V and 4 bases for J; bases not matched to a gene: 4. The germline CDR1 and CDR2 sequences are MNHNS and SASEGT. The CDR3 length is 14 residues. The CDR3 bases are TGTGCCAGCAGCACTAGCGGGCAGTACAATGAGCAGTTCTTC. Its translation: CASSTSGQYNEQFF.

The CDR3 nucleotides read TGTGCCAGCGGGCCCTCGGACGGCCCCGGACAGTTAAATCAGCCCCAGCATTTT. Protein: CASGPSDGPGQLNQPQHF. The genes are TRBV28 and TRBJ1-5, with D possibly TRBD1 on 6 matching bases. CDR1 is MDHEN, CDR2 SYDVKM, per germline. Deletions cut 8 bases from V and 4 bases from J, with 27 bases between. The CDR3 extends over 18 amino acids.

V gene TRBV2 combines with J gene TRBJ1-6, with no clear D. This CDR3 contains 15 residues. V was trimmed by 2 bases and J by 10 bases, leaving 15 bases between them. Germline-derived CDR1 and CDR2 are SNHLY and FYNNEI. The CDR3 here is CASSEYGGLSSPLHF. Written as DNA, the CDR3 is TGTGCCAGCAGTGAATACGGCGGTTTAAGCTCACCCCTCCACTTT.

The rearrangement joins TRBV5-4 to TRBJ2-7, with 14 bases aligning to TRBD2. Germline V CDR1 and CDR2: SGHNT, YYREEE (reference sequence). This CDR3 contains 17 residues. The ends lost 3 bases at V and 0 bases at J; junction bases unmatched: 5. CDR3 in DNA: TGTGCCAGCAGCTACGGACTAGCGGGGGGCCACTCCTACGAGCAGTACTTC. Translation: CASSYGLAGGHSYEQYF.

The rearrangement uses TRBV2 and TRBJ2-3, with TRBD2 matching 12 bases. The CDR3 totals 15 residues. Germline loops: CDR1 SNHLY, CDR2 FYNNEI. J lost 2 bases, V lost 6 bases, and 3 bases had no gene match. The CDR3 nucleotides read TGTGCCAGCAGAGGACTAGCGGGGTACACAGATACGCAGTATTTT. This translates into CASRGLAGYTDTQYF.

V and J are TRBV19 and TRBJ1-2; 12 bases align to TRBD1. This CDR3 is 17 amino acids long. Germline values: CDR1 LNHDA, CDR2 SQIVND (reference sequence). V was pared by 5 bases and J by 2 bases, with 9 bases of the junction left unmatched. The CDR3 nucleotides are TGTGCCAGTAGTGCCGCTCGGGGACAGGGGGCCAACTATGGCTACACCTTC. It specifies CASSAARGQGANYGYTF.

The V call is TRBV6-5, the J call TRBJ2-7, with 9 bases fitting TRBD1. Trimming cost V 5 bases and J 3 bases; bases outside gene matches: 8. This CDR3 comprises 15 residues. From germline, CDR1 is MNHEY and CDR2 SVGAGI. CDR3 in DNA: TGTGCCAGCAGTAAGGGACAGGGAGTAGTCTACGAGCAGTACTTC. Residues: CASSKGQGVVYEQYF.